This T cell receptor beta chain was observed in a study of CD8 T cells in ankylosing spondylitis. Notes on the study in general: A motif of roughly 8 highly homologous TCR beta variants was seen as apparently characteristic of ankylosing spondylitis blood. Disease-linked clones reportedly concentrated significantly in matched ankylosing spondylitis synovial fluid. Some motif variants were previously reported in reactive arthritis synovial fluid and blood.

Trimming left V 3 bases short and J 5 bases short, with 11 bases between. Germline CDR1 reads SGHAT; CDR2 reads FQNNGV. This CDR3 is 14 amino acids long. Comments on this clonotype: Its antigen is undetermined.

Making use of molecular barcodes, quantitative 5'-RACE generated TCR beta libraries. TCRdb reprocessed the 5' RACE reads with MiXCR, giving one entry per CDR3 protein. The profile shows about 340,000 distinct CDR3 sequences, approximately 14% of them singletons. The receptor's source is a male donor with ankylosing spondylitis or in good health (not recorded which). The J gene is TRBJ1-3, the V gene TRBV11-2; D possibly corresponds to TRBD1 (5 bases). The sample consisted of blood, either unsorted or a sorted T cell fraction (not recorded which). This chain's CDR3 is CASSLEGRRNTIYF. The DNA for the CDR3 is TGTGCCAGCAGCTTGGAGGGACGGAGAAACACCATATATTTT.